The entry below describes one T cell receptor (beta chain). The antigen is not known. CDR1 is SGHVS, CDR2 FQNEAQ, per germline. V lost 5 bases and J 2 bases, leaving 15 bases between the germline ends. The length of the CDR3 is 16 residues. This specimen comes from a study of CD4 T cells in relation to SARS-CoV-2 and coronaviruses. Profiling relied on immunoSEQ multiplex PCR, and the TCRdb table lists in-frame clones only, not all of them. This sample has about 19,000 clones, with 70% to 85% found just once. The unexposed donors gave CD4+ T cells in about 2011-2019, prior to COVID-19. After ten to eleven days of culture, CD4+ T cells were isolated.

The V call is TRBV7-8, the J call TRBJ2-2; perhaps TRBD1 as D (7 bases). The TCR comes from a human donor in good health. Sample: CD4+ T cells from PBMCs, cultured in vitro. The CDR3 nucleotides are TGTGCCAGCAGCCGAGGGGGCGGGGCCAACACCGGGGAGCTGTTTTTT. It translates to CASSRGGGANTGELFF.